This TCR beta chain was recorded in a study of cytomegalovirus exposure and HLA in healthy donors. Study in general: Out of about 170 million T cells, an earlier analysis found roughly 110 million unique TCR beta sequences in total.

Of note for this clone: Antigen unknown.

PCR was performed using 60 Vbeta and 13 Jbeta primers. In the source study's methods: Roughly 11 million shared chains were among the roughly 78 million unique TCR beta chains that a later analysis counted. Generated by immunoSEQ multiplex PCR, the TCRdb table keeps only in-frame clones and is missing some. V and J calls and clone size are those listed in that table; D and trimming were worked out from the DNA. The sample has 90,000 to 120,000 clones; 81% are singletons. The V and J ends lost 4 bases and 2 bases respectively, with 13 bases between them. The CDR3 extends over 14 amino acids. Germline V gene sequence: CDR1 SGDLS, CDR2 YYNGEE. Regarding the study as a whole: In a later analysis, a missense DCLRE1C variant was linked to TCR beta V- and J-gene trimming.

V and J are TRBV9 and TRBJ2-7; D might be TRBD1 (6 bases). Sequenced sample: PBMCs. The TCR comes from a young man in good health and CMV-seronegative. The CDR3 is CASSQAGVAYEQYF. The CDR3 bases are TGTGCCAGCAGCCAGGCAGGGGTTGCCTACGAGCAGTACTTC.